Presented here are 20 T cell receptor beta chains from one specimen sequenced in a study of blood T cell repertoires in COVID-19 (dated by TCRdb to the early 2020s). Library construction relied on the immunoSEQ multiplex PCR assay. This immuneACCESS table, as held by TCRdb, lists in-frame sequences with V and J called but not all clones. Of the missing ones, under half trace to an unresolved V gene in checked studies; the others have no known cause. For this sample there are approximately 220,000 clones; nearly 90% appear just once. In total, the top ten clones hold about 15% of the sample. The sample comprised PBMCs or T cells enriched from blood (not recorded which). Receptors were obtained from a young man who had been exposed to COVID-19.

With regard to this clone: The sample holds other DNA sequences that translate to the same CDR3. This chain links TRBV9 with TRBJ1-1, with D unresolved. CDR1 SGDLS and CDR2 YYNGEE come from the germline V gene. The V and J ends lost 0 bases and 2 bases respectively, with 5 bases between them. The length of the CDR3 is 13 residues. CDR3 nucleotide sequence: TGTGCCAGCAGCGTAGACAGTAACACTGAAGCTTTCTTT. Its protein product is CASSVDSNTEAFF.

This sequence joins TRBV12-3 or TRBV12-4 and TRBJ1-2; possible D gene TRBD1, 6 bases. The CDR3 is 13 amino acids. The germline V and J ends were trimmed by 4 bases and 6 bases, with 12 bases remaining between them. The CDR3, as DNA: TGTGCCAGCAGTTCCTCTCAGGGGCATGGCTACACCTTC. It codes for CASSSSQGHGYTF.

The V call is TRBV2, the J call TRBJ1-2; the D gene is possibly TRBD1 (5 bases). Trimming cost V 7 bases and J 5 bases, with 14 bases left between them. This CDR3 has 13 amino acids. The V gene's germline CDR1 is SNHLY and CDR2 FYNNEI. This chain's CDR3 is CASIRGGRYGYTF. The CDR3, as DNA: TGTGCCAGCATCCGGGGGGGTCGGTATGGCTACACCTTC.

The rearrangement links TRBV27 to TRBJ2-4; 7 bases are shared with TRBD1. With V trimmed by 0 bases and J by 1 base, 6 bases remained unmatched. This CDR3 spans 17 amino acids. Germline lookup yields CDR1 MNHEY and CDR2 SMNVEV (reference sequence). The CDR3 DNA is TGTGCCAGCAGTTTATCGTCACCCAGGGGGGCCAAAAACATTCAGTACTTC. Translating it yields CASSLSSPRGAKNIQYF.

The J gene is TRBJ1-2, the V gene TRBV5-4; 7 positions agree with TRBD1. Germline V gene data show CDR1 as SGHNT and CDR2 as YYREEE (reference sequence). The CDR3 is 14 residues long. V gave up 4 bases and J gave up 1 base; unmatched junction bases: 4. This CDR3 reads CASSLGQVNYGYTF. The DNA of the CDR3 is TGTGCCAGCAGCCTCGGACAGGTTAACTATGGCTACACCTTC.

The CDR3 region has the DNA TGTGCCTGGTCCACCCAACGGGGGGGCGCTTTATTCGGGGAGCTGTTTTTT. This encodes CAWSTQRGGALFGELFF. This chain uses TRBV30 with TRBJ2-2; 8 bases fit TRBD2. This CDR3 spans 17 amino acids. Per the germline V gene, CDR1 is GTSNPN and CDR2 is SVGIG (reference sequence). The V and J ends lost 5 bases and 7 bases, in that order; junction bases with no gene match: 18.

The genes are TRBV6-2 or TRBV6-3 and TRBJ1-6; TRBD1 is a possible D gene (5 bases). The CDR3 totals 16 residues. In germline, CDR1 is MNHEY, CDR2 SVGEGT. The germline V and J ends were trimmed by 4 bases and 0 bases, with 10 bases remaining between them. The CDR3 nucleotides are TGTGCCAGCAGTTCCGGACATACCTCCTATAATTCACCCCTCCACTTT. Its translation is CASSSGHTSYNSPLHF.

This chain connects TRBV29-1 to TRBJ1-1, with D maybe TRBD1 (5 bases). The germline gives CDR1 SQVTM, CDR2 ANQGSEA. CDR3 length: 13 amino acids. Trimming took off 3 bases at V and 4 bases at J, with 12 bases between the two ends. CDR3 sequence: CSVDWGRGTEAFF. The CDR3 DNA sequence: TGCAGCGTTGACTGGGGCCGTGGCACTGAAGCTTTCTTT.

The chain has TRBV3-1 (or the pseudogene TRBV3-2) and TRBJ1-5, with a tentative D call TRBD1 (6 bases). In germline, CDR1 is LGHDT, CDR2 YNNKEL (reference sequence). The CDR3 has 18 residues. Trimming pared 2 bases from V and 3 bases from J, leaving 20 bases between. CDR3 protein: CASSQPNTRQDVNQPQHF. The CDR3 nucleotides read TGTGCCAGCAGCCAACCGAACACCCGACAGGACGTCAATCAGCCCCAGCATTTT.

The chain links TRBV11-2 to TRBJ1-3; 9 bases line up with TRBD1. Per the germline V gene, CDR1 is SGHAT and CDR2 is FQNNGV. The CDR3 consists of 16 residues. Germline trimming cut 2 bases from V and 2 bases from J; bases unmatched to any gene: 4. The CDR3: CASSLSGQGAGNTIYF. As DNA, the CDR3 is TGTGCCAGCAGCTTATCGGGACAGGGCGCTGGAAACACCATATATTTT.

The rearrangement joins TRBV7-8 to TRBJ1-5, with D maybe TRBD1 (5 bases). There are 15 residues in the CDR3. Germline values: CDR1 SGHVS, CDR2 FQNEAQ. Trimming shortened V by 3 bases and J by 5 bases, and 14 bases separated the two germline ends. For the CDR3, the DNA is TGTGCCAGCAGCTTCCTCGGGGGAGAAGATCAGCCCCAGCATTTT. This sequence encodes CASSFLGGEDQPQHF.

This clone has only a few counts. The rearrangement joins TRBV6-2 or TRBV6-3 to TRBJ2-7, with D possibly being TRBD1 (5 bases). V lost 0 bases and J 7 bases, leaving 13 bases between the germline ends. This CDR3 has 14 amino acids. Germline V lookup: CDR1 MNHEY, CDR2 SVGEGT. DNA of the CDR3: TGTGCCAGCAGTTACTCAGGGGCCTCTACGGAGCAGTACTTC. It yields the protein CASSYSGASTEQYF.

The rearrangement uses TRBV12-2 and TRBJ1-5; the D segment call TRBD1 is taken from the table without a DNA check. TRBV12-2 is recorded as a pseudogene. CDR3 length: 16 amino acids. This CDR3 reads CASRLTGGGCNQPQHF. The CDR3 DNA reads TGTGCAAGTCGCTTGACAGGGGGCGGGTGCAATCAGCCCCAGCATTTT.

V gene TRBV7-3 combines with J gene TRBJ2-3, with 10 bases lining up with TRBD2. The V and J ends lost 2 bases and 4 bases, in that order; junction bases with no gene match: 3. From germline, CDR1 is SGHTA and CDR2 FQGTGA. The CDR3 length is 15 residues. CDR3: CASSLQAGGPDTQYF. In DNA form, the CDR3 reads TGTGCCAGCAGCTTACAAGCGGGGGGGCCAGATACGCAGTATTTT.

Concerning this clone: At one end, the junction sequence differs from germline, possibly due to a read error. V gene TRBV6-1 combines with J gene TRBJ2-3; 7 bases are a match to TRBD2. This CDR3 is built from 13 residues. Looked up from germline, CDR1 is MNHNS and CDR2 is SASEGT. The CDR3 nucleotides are TGTGCCAGCAGTGAAGCTCGGCGGGGGTACGCAGTATTT. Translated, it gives CASSEARRGYAVF.

The CDR3 spells CASSEGTTPYNEQFF. In DNA, the CDR3 is TGTGCCAGCAGTGAAGGGACTACTCCCTACAATGAGCAGTTCTTC. V gene TRBV6-1 combines with J gene TRBJ2-1; the D gene is possibly TRBD2 (6 bases). Germline CDR1 is MNHNS and CDR2 is SASEGT. The length of the CDR3 is 15 residues. The germline V and J ends were trimmed by 1 base and 2 bases, with 9 bases remaining between them.

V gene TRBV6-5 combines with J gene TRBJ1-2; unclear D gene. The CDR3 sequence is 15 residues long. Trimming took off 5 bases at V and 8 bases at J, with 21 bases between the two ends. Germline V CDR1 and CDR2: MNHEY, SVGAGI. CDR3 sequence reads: CASSPRGGSYRGYTF. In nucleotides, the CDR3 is TGTGCCAGCAGTCCCCGAGGAGGCAGCTATCGCGGCTACACCTTC.

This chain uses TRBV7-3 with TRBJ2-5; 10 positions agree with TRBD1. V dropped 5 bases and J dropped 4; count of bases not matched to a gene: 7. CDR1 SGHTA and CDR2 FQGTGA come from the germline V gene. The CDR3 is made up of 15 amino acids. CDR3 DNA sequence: TGTGCCAGCAGCCCAGGGACAGGGGCAGGAGAGACCCAGTACTTC. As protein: CASSPGTGAGETQYF.

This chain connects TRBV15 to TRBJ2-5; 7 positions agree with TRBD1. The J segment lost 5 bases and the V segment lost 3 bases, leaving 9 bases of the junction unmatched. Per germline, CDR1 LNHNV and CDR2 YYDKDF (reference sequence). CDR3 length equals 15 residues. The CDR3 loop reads CATSRGQRGGETQYF. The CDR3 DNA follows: TGTGCCACCAGCAGGGGACAGAGAGGGGGCGAGACCCAGTACTTC.

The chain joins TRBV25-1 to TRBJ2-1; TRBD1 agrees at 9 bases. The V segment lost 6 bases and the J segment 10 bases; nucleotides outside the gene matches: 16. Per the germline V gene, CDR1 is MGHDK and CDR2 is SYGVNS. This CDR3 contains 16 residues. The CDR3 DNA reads TGTGCCAGCAGCCTACCGGGACAGGGAGCGCAGGGGGAGCAGTTCTTC. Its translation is CASSLPGQGAQGEQFF. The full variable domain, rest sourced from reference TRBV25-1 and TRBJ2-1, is EADIYQTPRYLVIGTGKKITLECSQTMGHDKMYWYQQDPGMELHLIHYSYGVNSTEKGDLSSESTVSRIRTEHFPLTLESARPSHTSQYLCASSLPGQGAQGEQFFGPGTRLTVL.